The clone carrying this TCR beta chain occurred many times. The data were taken from a study of spatial heterogeneity in lung cancer. Time point given: sample taken at primary tumor resection. Extraction of whole RNA from tumor, nontumor lung or frozen PBMC preceded unsorted sequencing. TCRdb re-derived calls from the 5' RACE reads in MiXCR, one entry per CDR3 protein. This table has around 60,000 distinct CDR3 sequences, about 8% appearing once. V gave up 5 bases and J gave up 5 bases, with 13 bases separating them. Germline CDR1 is SGHTA and CDR2 is FQGNSA. The CDR3 is 14 amino acids. The clonotype was recovered from a female donor with early-stage non-small cell lung cancer. The sequencing used PBMCs, collected at surgery. V is TRBV7-2 and J is TRBJ1-3, with a tentative D call TRBD1 (6 bases). The CDR3 is CASSNPTGRNTIYF. The DNA of the CDR3 is TGTGCCAGCAGCAACCCGACAGGCAGAAACACCATATATTTT.